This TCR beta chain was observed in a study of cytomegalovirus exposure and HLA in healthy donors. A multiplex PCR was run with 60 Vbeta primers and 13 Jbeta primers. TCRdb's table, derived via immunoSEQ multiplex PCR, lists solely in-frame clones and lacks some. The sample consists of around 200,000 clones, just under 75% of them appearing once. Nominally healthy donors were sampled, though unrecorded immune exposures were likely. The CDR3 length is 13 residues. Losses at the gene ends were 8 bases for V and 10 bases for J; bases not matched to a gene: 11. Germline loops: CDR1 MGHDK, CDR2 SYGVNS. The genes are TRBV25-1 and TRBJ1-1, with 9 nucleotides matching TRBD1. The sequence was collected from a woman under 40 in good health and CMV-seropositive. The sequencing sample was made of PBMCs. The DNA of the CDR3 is TGTGCCAGCGAGGTAAGCCCGGGACAGGGAGCTTTCTTT. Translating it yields CASEVSPGQGAFF.